This T cell receptor beta chain appears in the sequencing data of a study of blood T cell repertoires in COVID-19. Original methodology: Estimates of nucleated cell counts were drawn from the amplification of reference gene primers. Measured with immunoSEQ multiplex PCR; TCRdb has only the in-frame clones, and not every one. The D gene and trimming were derived from the DNA, and the V and J assignments and clone size from that table. The sample records some 55,000 clones, 90% being singletons. The CDR3 runs to 17 residues. The V gene end was trimmed by 0 bases and the J gene end by 7 bases; junction bases not matched to a gene: 11. CDR1 and CDR2 from the germline V gene are SGDLS and YYNGEE.

The rearrangement uses TRBV9 and TRBJ2-1; the match to TRBD2 covers 9 bases. Sequencing was performed on peripheral blood. The receptor was derived from a human donor in a cohort sampled during active COVID-19. CDR3 nucleotide sequence: TGTGCCAGCAGCGTAGGGGGGCTAGCGGGGAGCTTGAATGAGCAGTTCTTC. Its translation: CASSVGGLAGSLNEQFF.